This entry lists 32 T cell receptor beta chains sequenced from one sample in a study of blood T cell repertoires in COVID-19. Method: immunoSEQ multiplex PCR; TCRdb's copy keeps in-frame clones and lacks some. The table includes around 250,000 clones, roughly 89% detected once. Sequences were obtained from peripheral blood. Receptor source: a woman aged 40 to 50 who had recovered from COVID-19.

The gene calls are TRBV6-6 and TRBJ2-7; 9 bases match TRBD1. J lost 3 bases, V lost 5 bases, and 8 bases had no gene match. The CDR3 consists of 15 residues. The germline gives CDR1 MNHNY, CDR2 SVGAGI (reference sequence). The CDR3 coding sequence is TGTGCCAGCAGTCCCCGGGACAGGGAGGGCTACGAGCAGTACTTC. Protein sequence: CASSPRDREGYEQYF.

This chain joins TRBV27 and TRBJ2-3, with 8 bases identical to TRBD1. Losses at the gene ends were 5 bases for V and 6 bases for J; bases not matched to a gene: 7. Germline V CDR1 and CDR2: MNHEY, SMNVEV (reference sequence). This CDR3 comprises 14 residues. CDR3 amino acids: CASSLDRGDDTQYF. CDR3 DNA sequence: TGTGCCAGCAGTCTCGACAGGGGTGATGATACGCAGTATTTT.

The chain combines TRBV24-1 with TRBJ2-7, with 8 bases fitting TRBD1. Per germline, CDR1 KGHDR and CDR2 SFDVKD. CDR3 size: 14 residues. V lost 2 bases to trimming and J lost 5 bases; unmatched junction nucleotides: 4. CDR3 sequence: CATSDSGQGHEQYF. CDR3 DNA sequence: TGTGCCACCAGTGATTCAGGACAGGGCCACGAGCAGTACTTC.

For the CDR3, the DNA is TGTGCCATCAGAGGGACTAGCGGGAGTGTGGTTGAGCAGTTCTTC. Residues: CAIRGTSGSVVEQFF. The chain carries TRBV10-3 and TRBJ2-1, with 14 bases lining up with TRBD2. This CDR3 is 15 amino acids long. The germline V gene has CDR1 ENHRY and CDR2 SYGVKD. Trimming removed 6 bases from V and 9 bases from J; junction bases left unmatched: 7.

CDR3 sequence reads: CASSQRNSPLHF. The DNA of the CDR3 is TGTGCCAGCAGCCAGAGGAATTCACCCCTCCACTTT. This chain uses TRBV3-1 (or the pseudogene TRBV3-2) with TRBJ1-6; D unclear. Germline V gene lookup returns CDR1 LGHDT and CDR2 YNNKEL (reference sequence). The CDR3 loop spans 12 amino acids. Trimming removed 3 bases at V and 7 bases at J, with 4 bases between.

This chain links TRBV6-1 with TRBJ1-1; possible D gene TRBD1, 5 bases. V lost 4 bases, J lost 0 bases, and 15 bases lay in between. Germline V CDR1 and CDR2: MNHNS, SASEGT. CDR3 length: 16 amino acids. In DNA form, the CDR3 reads TGTGCCAGCAGTGCCTGGCAGGGAACCTTGAACACTGAAGCTTTCTTT. Translation gives CASSAWQGTLNTEAFF.

In its sample, this clone was seen once. The chain recombines TRBV4-2 with TRBJ2-2; TRBD2 is a possible D gene (7 bases). V lost 0 bases and J lost 2, with 13 bases in between. The germline V gene has CDR1 LGHNA and CDR2 YNFKEQ. The CDR3 length is 17 residues. The CDR3 sequence: CASSQEGGQGNTGELFF. In DNA, the CDR3 is TGTGCCAGCAGCCAAGAGGGGGGGCAGGGAAACACCGGGGAGCTGTTTTTT.

The chain joins TRBV14 to TRBJ2-3; 11 nucleotides match TRBD1. Germline assignment: CDR1 SGHDN and CDR2 FVKESK. J was trimmed by 5 bases and V by 3 bases; bases with no gene match: 4. The CDR3 consists of 15 residues. CDR3 in amino acids: CASSQDRGLQDTQYF. The CDR3 DNA reads TGTGCCAGCAGCCAGGACAGGGGGCTTCAAGATACGCAGTATTTT.

By share, this clone counts as medium-sized (0.01 to 0.1%). The rearrangement uses TRBV27 and TRBJ1-3; D perhaps matches TRBD1 (6 bases). This CDR3 is 14 amino acids long. Germline assignment: CDR1 MNHEY and CDR2 SMNVEV (reference sequence). The V and J ends lost 6 bases and 2 bases respectively, with 11 bases between them. CDR3 coding DNA: TGTGCCAGCAGGACACAGGGCGCTGGAAACACCATATATTTT. Translated, it gives CASRTQGAGNTIYF.

The genes are TRBV6-5 and TRBJ1-6, with 8 positions matching TRBD1. This CDR3 has 13 residues. V was clipped by 6 bases and J by 8 bases; unmatched bases: 3. Germline V gene lookup returns CDR1 MNHEY and CDR2 SVGAGI. CDR3 region: CASRTQGDSPLHF. Here the CDR3 DNA reads TGTGCCAGCAGGACACAGGGGGATTCACCCCTCCACTTT.

This clone was detected only a few times. This sequence joins TRBV19 and TRBJ2-2, with D maybe TRBD2 (6 bases). This CDR3 contains 15 residues. The ends were cut back, 10 bases at V and 0 bases at J, with 15 bases in the middle. The germline CDR1 and CDR2 sequences are LNHDA and SQIVND (reference sequence). The CDR3 coding sequence is TGTGCCACCGCGGACTACAACGCGAACACCGGGGAGCTGTTTTTT. Translation: CATADYNANTGELFF.

V gene TRBV5-6 combines with J gene TRBJ2-7; a possible D gene is TRBD2 (5 bases). V was clipped by 6 bases and J by 0 bases, with 13 bases between them. Germline V gene sequence: CDR1 SGHDT, CDR2 YYEEEE. The CDR3 consists of 14 residues. The CDR3 here is CASTPTGNSYEQYF. The CDR3 DNA sequence: TGTGCCAGCACCCCGACGGGGAACTCCTACGAGCAGTACTTC.

This clone was observed a handful of times. The chain joins TRBV5-1 to TRBJ1-5; a weak D match, TRBD1 (5 bases). Between the trimmed V and J ends, which lost 0 bases and 6 bases, there was a span of 10 bases. The germline V gene has CDR1 SGHRS and CDR2 YFSETQ. This CDR3 contains 14 residues. The CDR3 sequence is CASSLGQGSQPQHF. DNA of the CDR3: TGCGCCAGCAGCTTGGGGCAGGGTTCTCAGCCCCAGCATTTT. Full variable domain (rest looked up from reference TRBV5-1 and TRBJ1-5): KAGVTQTPRYLIKTRGQQVTLSCSPISGHRSVSWYQQTPGQGLQFLFEYFSETQRNKGNFPGRFSGRQFSNSRSEMNVSTLELGDSALYLCASSLGQGSQPQHFGDGTRLSIL.

The chain joins TRBV27 to TRBJ2-5, with D tentatively TRBD1 (6 bases). The V gene's germline CDR1 is MNHEY and CDR2 SMNVEV (reference sequence). The V and J ends lost 8 bases and 14 bases respectively, with 21 bases between them. This CDR3 is built from 12 residues. CDR3 amino acids: CASGRTELGPYF. The CDR3 DNA is TGTGCCAGCGGACGGACAGAGCTTGGCCCTTACTTC.

The chain combines TRBV5-1 with TRBJ1-1; D gene uncertain. Trimming removed 1 base from V and 1 base from J, with 5 bases in between. Germline V gene sequence: CDR1 SGHRS, CDR2 YFSETQ. CDR3 length equals 13 residues. CDR3 loop: CASSLFGNTEAFF. CDR3 nucleotide sequence: TGCGCCAGCAGCTTGTTCGGGAACACTGAAGCTTTCTTT.

The CDR3 DNA follows: TGTGCCAGCAGCCCTGTACCTCATAGAGGAGCTTTCTTT. It is translated as CASSPVPHRGAFF. The rearrangement uses TRBV7-9 and TRBJ1-1; D not resolved. The CDR3 totals 13 residues. Germline CDR1 SEHNR, CDR2 FQNEAQ (reference sequence). Trimming removed 5 bases from V and 10 bases from J, with 17 bases in between.

The rearrangement joins TRBV10-3 to TRBJ2-3; 9 bases match TRBD2. Per germline, CDR1 ENHRY and CDR2 SYGVKD. CDR3 length: 15 amino acids. Trimming at V came to 6 bases and at J to 5 bases, leaving 9 bases not matched to a gene. The CDR3 DNA is TGTGCCATCAGCCCCTTTAGCGGGAGCGAAGATACGCAGTATTTT. Protein: CAISPFSGSEDTQYF.

V gene TRBV5-1 combines with J gene TRBJ2-1, with 14 bases lining up with TRBD2. The CDR3 contains 18 residues. CDR1 is SGHRS, CDR2 YFSETQ, per germline. Losses at the gene ends were 3 bases for V and 5 bases for J; bases not matched to a gene: 10. The CDR3 region has the DNA TGCGCCAGCAGCTCCGGACTAGCGGGAGGCGACAAGGACAATGAGCAGTTCTTC. It yields the protein CASSSGLAGGDKDNEQFF.

V gene TRBV28 combines with J gene TRBJ2-1; 9 nucleotides agree with TRBD2. The CDR3 is made up of 17 amino acids. J was trimmed by 5 bases and V by 3 bases; bases with no gene match: 11. Germline CDR1 MDHEN, CDR2 SYDVKM. The CDR3 sequence: CASSFFRSREGNNEQFF. CDR3 coding DNA: TGTGCCAGCAGTTTTTTTCGTTCGCGGGAGGGAAACAATGAGCAGTTCTTC.

V is TRBV5-1 and J is TRBJ2-2; the match to TRBD1 covers 7 bases. The CDR3 runs to 15 residues. Per germline, CDR1 SGHRS and CDR2 YFSETQ. V was clipped by 0 bases and J by 4 bases; unmatched bases: 3. The CDR3 spells CASSLDDRATGELFF. The CDR3, as DNA: TGCGCCAGCAGCTTGGACGACAGGGCCACCGGGGAGCTGTTTTTT.

This sequence joins TRBV19 and TRBJ1-2; TRBD1 is a possible D gene (6 bases). The CDR3 is made up of 14 amino acids. The V end was cut by 5 bases, the J end by 1 base, with 11 bases between. Germline V lookup: CDR1 LNHDA, CDR2 SQIVND (reference sequence). CDR3 protein: CASSPGTINYGYTF. CDR3 coding DNA: TGTGCCAGTAGTCCAGGGACAATTAACTATGGCTACACCTTC. The full variable domain, in which reference TRBV19 and TRBJ1-2 provide the parts outside the CDR3, is DGGITQSPKYLFRKEGQNVTLSCEQNLNHDAMYWYRQDPGQGLRLIYYSQIVNDFQKGDIAEGYSVSREKKESFPLTVTSAQKNPTAFYLCASSPGTINYGYTFGSGTRLTVV.

The chain uses TRBV27 and TRBJ2-3, with 12 positions matching TRBD1. Germline CDR1 is MNHEY and CDR2 is SMNVEV (reference sequence). V gave up 2 bases and J gave up 6 bases; unmatched junction bases: 3. The CDR3 is 15 residues long. CDR3 in DNA: TGTGCCAGCAGTTTACGGGACAGGGGGCTCGATACGCAGTATTTT. It codes for CASSLRDRGLDTQYF.

This rearrangement joins TRBV25-1 to TRBJ2-1; 8 bases match TRBD1. V shed 2 bases, J shed 5 bases, and the junction held 5 bases outside the gene matches. The CDR3 sequence is 15 residues long. Per germline, CDR1 MGHDK and CDR2 SYGVNS. DNA for the CDR3: TGTGCCAGCAGTGAAATGGGGACAGGTCACAATGAGCAGTTCTTC. Its protein is CASSEMGTGHNEQFF.

CDR3 coding DNA: TGTGCCAGCACTATGGGGAGTACTAATGAAAAACTGTTTTTT. Protein product: CASTMGSTNEKLFF. J is TRBJ1-4 and V is TRBV7-9; D gene ambiguous. CDR3 length: 14 amino acids. The V gene lost 7 bases and the J gene lost 2 bases, with 11 bases spanning the gap. From germline, CDR1 is SEHNR and CDR2 FQNEAQ (reference sequence).

The genes are TRBV5-1 and TRBJ2-5; possibly TRBD1 for D (7 bases). In germline, CDR1 is SGHRS, CDR2 YFSETQ. The CDR3 contains 15 residues. V lost 0 bases and J lost 2, with 11 bases in between. In DNA form, the CDR3 reads TGCGCCAGCAGCTTGGCCGGGGGACAGCAAGAGACCCAGTACTTC. Its protein product is CASSLAGGQQETQYF.

The rearrangement links TRBV7-8 to TRBJ2-5, with 8 bases aligning to TRBD2. The germline V gene has CDR1 SGHVS and CDR2 FQNEAQ. The CDR3 extends over 14 amino acids. J lost 5 bases, V lost 1 base, and 3 bases had no gene match. The chain's CDR3 is CASSLDRGGETQYF. CDR3 nucleotide sequence: TGTGCCAGCAGCTTAGACCGGGGGGGGGAGACCCAGTACTTC. The entire variable domain, with the rest obtained from reference TRBV7-8 and TRBJ2-5, is as follows: GAGVSQSPRYKVAKRGQDVALRCDPISGHVSLFWYQQALGQGPEFLTYFQNEAQLDKSGLPSDRFFAERPEGSVSTLKIQRTQQEDSAVYLCASSLDRGGETQYFGPGTRLLVL.

CDR3 DNA: TGTGCCAGCAGCTCCCGACTAGCGGGAGGGAGGGAGCAGTTCTTC. Its protein is CASSSRLAGGREQFF. The chain uses TRBV11-2 and TRBJ2-1; 14 nucleotides agree with TRBD2. The J segment lost 10 bases and the V segment lost 4 bases, leaving 6 bases of the junction unmatched. This CDR3 region has 15 residues. Germline V gene sequence: CDR1 SGHAT, CDR2 FQNNGV.

V gene TRBV7-2 combines with J gene TRBJ1-4; D might be TRBD1 (6 bases). The germline V gene has CDR1 SGHTA and CDR2 FQGNSA. This CDR3 is built from 15 residues. Trimming took off 1 base at V and 5 bases at J, with 11 bases between the two ends. The CDR3, as DNA: TGTGCCAGCAGCTTAGGTCTAGGGGGAAATGAAAAACTGTTTTTT. It specifies CASSLGLGGNEKLFF. The whole variable domain, remainder taken from reference TRBV7-2 and TRBJ1-4, is GAGVSQSPSNKVTEKGKDVELRCDPISGHTALYWYRQSLGQGLEFLIYFQGNSAPDKSGLPSDRFSAERTGGSVSTLTIQRTQQEDSAVYLCASSLGLGGNEKLFFGSGTQLSVL.

The chain links TRBV7-2 to TRBJ2-1, with D possibly matching TRBD2 (6 bases). Trimming stripped 10 bases from V and 0 bases from J, with 13 bases between. Germline loops: CDR1 SGHTA, CDR2 FQGNSA. There are 14 residues in the CDR3. The CDR3 DNA reads TGTGCCATTCCTATCGGGAGCTCCTACAATGAGCAGTTCTTC. It encodes CAIPIGSSYNEQFF.

V gene TRBV24-1 combines with J gene TRBJ1-2, with TRBD1 matching 11 bases. This CDR3 region has 15 residues. Germline assignment: CDR1 KGHDR and CDR2 SFDVKD. The V segment lost 3 bases and the J segment 4 bases; nucleotides outside the gene matches: 3. The CDR3 sequence: CATSDRTGGVYGYTF. The CDR3 nucleotides are TGTGCCACCAGTGATAGGACAGGGGGCGTCTATGGCTACACCTTC.

The chain links TRBV7-2 to TRBJ2-5, with D possibly TRBD2 on 5 matching bases. The CDR3 is 13 residues long. From germline, CDR1 is SGHTA and CDR2 FQGNSA. Between the trimmed V and J ends, which lost 5 bases and 7 bases, there was a span of 14 bases. CDR3 sequence (DNA): TGTGCCAGCAGCCAGGACTTTTCAGGGACCCAGTACTTC. Residues: CASSQDFSGTQYF.

The chain is built from TRBV6-6 and TRBJ2-7; 8 bases are a match to TRBD1. Germline V CDR1 and CDR2: MNHNY, SVGAGI (reference sequence). After removal of 0 bases from V and 0 bases from J, the junction contained 4 bases not matched to a gene. This CDR3 region has 16 residues. CDR3 loop: CASSYSGQDYSYEQYF. The CDR3 nucleotides are TGTGCCAGCAGTTACTCGGGACAGGATTACTCCTACGAGCAGTACTTC.